A single sample gave rise to the 27 T cell receptor beta chains below, sequenced in a study of OX40 agonist ivuxolimab in advanced cancers. Method: immunoSEQ multiplex PCR; TCRdb's copy keeps in-frame clones and lacks some. The sample lists 57,000 or so clones, over 75% occurring once. Sequences were derived from CD4+ or CD8+ T cells sorted from blood, sampled in a trial of the OX40 agonist ivuxolimab. The source is an adult with an advanced solid tumor such as melanoma, head and neck, liver or kidney cancer.

The rearrangement links TRBV10-2 to TRBJ2-1, with D perhaps being TRBD1 or TRBD2 (5 bases each). V was trimmed by 3 bases and J by 4 bases, leaving 10 bases between them. Germline V CDR1 and CDR2: WSHSY, SAAADI. The CDR3 sequence is 14 residues long. Here the CDR3 DNA reads TGCGCCAGCAGTGACCCGTGGGGGTACAATGAGCAGTTCTTC. Translation gives CASSDPWGYNEQFF.

The J gene is TRBJ2-7, the V gene TRBV6-5, with 12 positions matching TRBD2. V gave up 4 bases and J gave up 4 bases; unmatched junction bases: 2. The CDR3 consists of 14 residues. CDR1 MNHEY and CDR2 SVGAGI come from the germline V gene. The CDR3 DNA is TGTGCCAGCAGTTCCCTAGCGGGAGGGTACGAGCAGTACTTC. As protein: CASSSLAGGYEQYF.

V gene TRBV27 combines with J gene TRBJ2-2; unclear D gene. The CDR3 sequence is 12 residues long. V lost 4 bases and J lost 6, with 6 bases in between. CDR1 MNHEY and CDR2 SMNVEV come from the germline V gene (reference sequence). The CDR3 region is CASSSAAGELFF. The CDR3 nucleotides are TGTGCCAGCAGTTCGGCCGCCGGGGAGCTGTTTTTT.

The rearrangement joins TRBV27 to TRBJ2-2; TRBD2 aligns across 12 bases. This CDR3 has 18 amino acids. Germline CDR1 is MNHEY and CDR2 is SMNVEV (reference sequence). The ends lost 2 bases at V and 6 bases at J; junction bases unmatched: 10. CDR3 sequence (DNA): TGTGCCAGCAGTTTACTGCTAGCGGGAGGGCCGGTCGCCGGGGAGCTGTTTTTT. Translating it yields CASSLLLAGGPVAGELFF.

The rearrangement joins TRBV4-3 to TRBJ2-5, with 7 bases matching TRBD2. Germline values: CDR1 LGHNA, CDR2 YSLEER. This CDR3 spans 16 amino acids. V lost 1 base, J lost 0 bases, and 5 bases stayed unmatched. CDR3 in DNA: TGCGCCAGCAGCCAAGTTAATAGCGGGTACCAAGAGACCCAGTACTTC. Translation: CASSQVNSGYQETQYF.

The V and J genes are TRBV30 and TRBJ2-2, with TRBD2 matching 8 bases. Germline loops: CDR1 GTSNPN, CDR2 SVGIG (reference sequence). The V gene end was trimmed by 8 bases and the J gene end by 7 bases; junction bases not matched to a gene: 9. This CDR3 contains 13 residues. In nucleotides, the CDR3 is TGTGCCATCGGGACTAGGCGTAACGGGGAGCTGTTTTTT. Amino acid sequence: CAIGTRRNGELFF.

This clone occurred once. The chain joins TRBV4-3 to TRBJ2-7; perhaps TRBD1 as D (5 bases). Trimming left V 0 bases short and J 0 bases short, with 9 bases between. CDR1 is LGHNA, CDR2 YSLEER, per germline. The CDR3 extends over 15 amino acids. Here the CDR3 reads CASSQEQTGSYEQYF. The CDR3 bases are TGCGCCAGCAGCCAAGAGCAAACAGGCTCCTACGAGCAGTACTTC.

DNA for the CDR3: TGTGCCAGCAAACCGGGAAGAGGGAATGAGCAGTTCTTC. It is translated as CASKPGRGNEQFF. This chain uses TRBV7-9 with TRBJ2-1, with D tentatively TRBD2 (5 bases). The CDR3 consists of 13 residues. V was trimmed by 7 bases and J by 7 bases, leaving 14 bases between them. Germline values: CDR1 SEHNR, CDR2 FQNEAQ (reference sequence).

The V and J genes are TRBV7-2 and TRBJ2-7, with 7 nucleotides matching TRBD2. The germline CDR1 and CDR2 sequences are SGHTA and FQGNSA. V shed 5 bases, J shed 4 bases, and the junction held 11 bases outside the gene matches. CDR3 size: 15 residues. The CDR3 nucleotides are TGTGCCAGCAGCCTTTCGGGGGGAGACCCATACGAGCAGTACTTC. Translated: CASSLSGGDPYEQYF.

CDR3 in amino acids: CAWSSTGGNTEAFF. CDR3 in DNA: TGTGCCTGGAGCTCGACAGGGGGGAACACTGAAGCTTTCTTT. The rearrangement uses TRBV30 and TRBJ1-1; TRBD1 aligns across 9 bases. Germline CDR1 and CDR2: GTSNPN and SVGIG (reference sequence). The CDR3 consists of 14 residues. Germline trimming cut 3 bases from V and 1 base from J; bases unmatched to any gene: 3.

This sequence joins TRBV5-6 and TRBJ1-1, with 7 bases matching TRBD1. The CDR3 consists of 14 residues. Germline assignment: CDR1 SGHDT and CDR2 YYEEEE. V was clipped by 4 bases and J by 3 bases; unmatched bases: 6. The CDR3 is CASSPGTAYTEAFF. Written as DNA, the CDR3 is TGTGCCAGCAGCCCCGGGACAGCCTACACTGAAGCTTTCTTT.

This chain uses TRBV25-1 with TRBJ2-5; 7 bases agree with TRBD1. Per germline, CDR1 MGHDK and CDR2 SYGVNS. The CDR3 runs to 16 residues. V lost 4 bases and J lost 7; bases outside the gene matches: 15. CDR3 in amino acids: CASSVLRDSEHGTQYF. In DNA form, the CDR3 reads TGTGCCAGCAGTGTACTACGGGACAGCGAACATGGGACCCAGTACTTC.

The rearrangement joins TRBV6-5 to TRBJ2-7; D is uncertain. The CDR3 spans 14 residues. Germline V gene sequence: CDR1 MNHEY, CDR2 SVGAGI. V was clipped by 2 bases and J by 6 bases, with 14 bases between them. The CDR3 sequence: CASSYGEPSSEQYF. Written as DNA, the CDR3 is TGTGCCAGCAGTTACGGGGAACCGTCCAGCGAGCAGTACTTC.

The chain carries TRBV4-2 and TRBJ2-7, with D hard to call. CDR3 length: 13 amino acids. The germline V gene encodes CDR1 LGHNA and CDR2 YNFKEQ. The germline V and J ends were trimmed by 0 bases and 0 bases, with 3 bases remaining between them. CDR3 sequence reads: CASSQDSSYEQYF. CDR3 in DNA: TGTGCCAGCAGCCAAGATAGCTCCTACGAGCAGTACTTC.

The chain combines TRBV4-1 with TRBJ2-7; D uncertain. Germline lookup yields CDR1 MGHRA and CDR2 YSYEKL. The V and J ends lost 0 bases and 0 bases respectively, with 15 bases between them. This CDR3 is 17 amino acids long. DNA of the CDR3: TGCGCCAGCAGCCAAGAAGACCCTCTGATGAGCTCCTACGAGCAGTACTTC. This gives the protein CASSQEDPLMSSYEQYF.

The sample holds one count of this clone. The rearrangement uses TRBV27 and TRBJ2-2; D is possibly TRBD2 (6 bases). Germline V gives CDR1 MNHEY, CDR2 SMNVEV (reference sequence). The CDR3 is 13 residues long. V dropped 6 bases and J dropped 4 bases, with 9 bases sitting between them. CDR3 nucleotides: TGTGCCAGCAGCGGGGGTGGCACCGGGGAGCTGTTTTTT. It yields the protein CASSGGGTGELFF.

The gene calls are TRBV5-4 and TRBJ2-7; 7 bases align to TRBD1. Germline V lookup: CDR1 SGHNT, CDR2 YYREEE (reference sequence). V lost 4 bases and J lost 5; bases outside the gene matches: 12. CDR3 size: 15 residues. The DNA of the CDR3 is TGTGCCAGCAGCGCACCGACAGGGCCGCCCAACGAGCAGTACTTC. Translating it yields CASSAPTGPPNEQYF.

The chain recombines TRBV14 with TRBJ2-1, with 10 bases aligning to TRBD2. Germline values: CDR1 SGHDN, CDR2 FVKESK. The CDR3 is made up of 17 amino acids. V shed 0 bases, J shed 6 bases, and the junction held 8 bases outside the gene matches. The CDR3: CASSQDVSGTSVNEQFF. The CDR3 nucleotides are TGTGCCAGCAGCCAAGATGTATCCGGGACTAGCGTCAATGAGCAGTTCTTC.

The rearrangement uses TRBV20-1 and TRBJ2-2; no reliable D call. V was cut by 3 bases and J by 7 bases, with 6 bases left in between. CDR1 and CDR2 from the germline V gene are DFQATT and SNEGSKA (reference sequence). This CDR3 has 11 residues. The CDR3 sequence is CSASGGGELFF. Here the CDR3 DNA reads TGCAGTGCTAGCGGCGGCGGGGAGCTGTTTTTT.

V and J are TRBV5-1 and TRBJ2-7; D not certain. The germline V gene has CDR1 SGHRS and CDR2 YFSETQ. This CDR3 region has 12 residues. Trimming removed 2 bases at V and 4 bases at J, with 7 bases between. CDR3 amino acids: CASSFDKYEQYF. CDR3 sequence (DNA): TGCGCCAGCAGCTTTGACAAATACGAGCAGTACTTC.

The rearrangement joins TRBV6-7 to TRBJ1-2, with 9 nucleotides matching TRBD1. TRBV6-7 is classed as an ORF, of uncertain function. This CDR3 contains 20 residues. V was pared by 5 bases and J by 4 bases, with 23 bases of the junction left unmatched. CDR3 sequence: CASSDLSCWTGDWTRYGYTF. The CDR3 region has the DNA TGTGCCAGCAGTGACCTGAGTTGCTGGACAGGGGATTGGACCCGCTATGGCTACACCTTC.

CDR3 loop: CASSGQGIYEQYF. The CDR3 DNA is TGTGCCAGCAGTGGACAGGGGATCTACGAGCAGTACTTC. V is TRBV6-4 and J is TRBJ2-7, with 8 positions matching TRBD1. The CDR3 has 13 amino acids. V trimming: 4 bases; J trimming: 3 bases; junction bases outside the gene matches: 2. Germline lookup yields CDR1 MRHNA and CDR2 SNTAGT.

This chain uses TRBV18 with TRBJ2-7, with D perhaps being TRBD1 or TRBD2 (5 bases each). The ends were cut back, 6 bases at V and 12 bases at J, with 27 bases in the middle. The length of the CDR3 is 15 residues. The germline CDR1 and CDR2 sequences are KGHSH and LQKENI. DNA for the CDR3: TGTGCCAGCTCGAACCCCGGGACGGATACCGCGAAGTGGTACTTC. Amino acids: CASSNPGTDTAKWYF.

This clone was recorded only once. The CDR3 loop is CASSLMGNSQETQYF. In DNA form, the CDR3 reads TGCGCCAGCAGCTTGATGGGGAACTCACAAGAGACCCAGTACTTC. J is TRBJ2-5 and V is TRBV5-1; no firm D call. This CDR3 region has 15 residues. V was cut by 1 base and J by 2 bases, with 12 bases left in between. Per the germline V gene, CDR1 is SGHRS and CDR2 is YFSETQ. The complete variable domain, with remaining parts taken from reference TRBV5-1 and TRBJ2-5, reads KAGVTQTPRYLIKTRGQQVTLSCSPISGHRSVSWYQQTPGQGLQFLFEYFSETQRNKGNFPGRFSGRQFSNSRSEMNVSTLELGDSALYLCASSLMGNSQETQYFGPGTRLLVL.

This chain joins TRBV5-6 and TRBJ2-7; 9 bases line up with TRBD2. Germline V CDR1 and CDR2: SGHDT, YYEEEE. The V gene end was trimmed by 1 base and the J gene end by 6 bases; junction bases not matched to a gene: 11. The CDR3 totals 16 residues. Here the CDR3 reads CASSLSLAGPSGEQYF. The CDR3 DNA follows: TGTGCCAGCAGCTTGTCACTAGCGGGCCCTTCGGGCGAGCAGTACTTC.

This sequence joins TRBV7-4 and TRBJ2-7; no reliable D call. This CDR3 spans 14 amino acids. CDR1 is SGHVT, CDR2 SQSDAQ, per germline. With 0 bases removed from V and 3 bases from J, the gap between germline ends came to 9 bases. Here the CDR3 DNA reads TGTGCCAGCAGCTTAGCGGTGACATTCTACGAGCAGTACTTC. Protein product: CASSLAVTFYEQYF.

The gene calls are TRBV28 and TRBJ2-7; 8 bases fit TRBD1. V shed 5 bases and J 1 base; nucleotides not matched to a gene: 7. CDR3 length: 15 residues. Germline V gives CDR1 MDHEN, CDR2 SYDVKM. The CDR3 sequence is CASSPDRALSYEQYF. CDR3 DNA sequence: TGTGCCAGCAGTCCGGACAGGGCGTTATCCTACGAGCAGTACTTC.